This passage covers 28 T cell receptor beta chains from one sample sequenced in a study of OX40 agonist ivuxolimab in advanced cancers. Assay: immunoSEQ multiplex PCR; the TCRdb copy retains only in-frame clones and omits some. The sample holds roughly 61,000 clones, around 90% seen once. The sample here was CD4+ or CD8+ T cells sorted from blood, taken in a trial of the OX40 agonist ivuxolimab. Source of these receptors: an adult with an advanced solid tumor such as melanoma, head and neck, liver or kidney cancer.

The chain is built from TRBV6-1 and TRBJ2-7; a weak D match, TRBD1 (6 bases). This CDR3 has 14 residues. The ends were cut back, 2 bases at V and 4 bases at J, with 12 bases in the middle. The germline CDR1 and CDR2 sequences are MNHNS and SASEGT. The CDR3 region is CASSERGLVYEQYF. CDR3 DNA: TGTGCCAGCAGTGAAAGGGGGTTAGTGTACGAGCAGTACTTC.

CDR3 in DNA: TGTGCCAGCTCACCACGAATACAGGGGGCGACCGGGGAGCTGTTTTTT. Its translation is CASSPRIQGATGELFF. This sequence joins TRBV18 and TRBJ2-2, with 9 bases matching TRBD1. Per germline, CDR1 KGHSH and CDR2 LQKENI. V gave up 1 base and J gave up 5 bases; unmatched junction bases: 5. The CDR3 covers 16 residues.

This rearrangement joins TRBV25-1 to TRBJ1-4; D is possibly TRBD1 (6 bases). In germline, CDR1 is MGHDK, CDR2 SYGVNS. Trimming took 6 bases from V and 7 from J, leaving 15 bases between them. The CDR3 is 14 residues long. The CDR3 region is CASSLQGGSEKLFF. CDR3 in DNA: TGTGCCAGCAGCCTACAGGGCGGGAGTGAAAAACTGTTTTTT.

V is TRBV27 and J is TRBJ1-5; tentatively, D is TRBD1 (5 bases). The CDR3 has 12 amino acids. In germline, CDR1 is MNHEY, CDR2 SMNVEV (reference sequence). V lost 8 bases and J lost 6, with 11 bases in between. Here the CDR3 DNA reads TGTGCCAGCGGGGCGGCTGGTCAGCCCCAGCATTTT. Amino acids: CASGAAGQPQHF.

The chain combines TRBV7-3 with TRBJ2-5; TRBD1 matches at 8 bases. Germline lookup yields CDR1 SGHTA and CDR2 FQGTGA. Trimming at V came to 5 bases and at J to 6 bases, leaving 8 bases not matched to a gene. There are 14 residues in the CDR3. Written as DNA, the CDR3 is TGTGCCAGCAGCCCAAGACAGGGGTGGCAGACCCAGTACTTC. As protein: CASSPRQGWQTQYF.

The chain joins TRBV11-3 to TRBJ2-3; weak D call: TRBD1 (6 bases). V lost 1 base to trimming and J lost 5 bases, with 7 bases between them. The CDR3 covers 13 residues. Germline V gene lookup returns CDR1 SGHNT and CDR2 YENEEA. This CDR3 is CASSLAGEDTQYF. For the CDR3, the DNA is TGTGCCAGCAGCTTAGCAGGGGAAGATACGCAGTATTTT.

V usage is TRBV30 and J usage is TRBJ2-7; a weak D match, TRBD1 (7 bases). CDR3 length: 15 amino acids. CDR1 GTSNPN and CDR2 SVGIG come from the germline V gene (reference sequence). Trimming stripped 1 base from V and 4 bases from J, with 17 bases between. CDR3 sequence (DNA): TGTGCCTGGAGTGGGGGGGACAGCCTATCTTACGAGCAGTACTTC. It encodes CAWSGGDSLSYEQYF.

The gene calls are TRBV7-2 and TRBJ1-3, with D unclear. V was pared by 4 bases and J by 4 bases, with 8 bases between. Germline assignment: CDR1 SGHTA and CDR2 FQGNSA. The CDR3 is 13 residues long. The DNA for the CDR3 is TGTGCCAGCAGCTCACAGCAGGGAAACACCATATATTTT. This codes for CASSSQQGNTIYF.

V and J are TRBV4-2 and TRBJ2-5; D tentatively fits TRBD1 or TRBD2 (6 bases each). CDR3 size: 15 residues. Germline V gene sequence: CDR1 LGHNA, CDR2 YNFKEQ. With 0 bases removed from V and 1 base from J, the gap between germline ends came to 9 bases. The CDR3 DNA is TGTGCCAGCAGCCAAGAAGGGGGGATCCAAGAGACCCAGTACTTC. This translates into CASSQEGGIQETQYF.

The chain combines TRBV27 with TRBJ2-5; 11 bases line up with TRBD2. With V trimmed by 5 bases and J by 2 bases, 7 bases remained unmatched. CDR1 and CDR2 from the germline V gene are MNHEY and SMNVEV (reference sequence). This CDR3 is built from 16 residues. The CDR3 DNA follows: TGTGCCAGCAGTCTCGGGACTAGCGGAGATCAAGAGACCCAGTACTTC. Translated: CASSLGTSGDQETQYF.

The gene calls are TRBV11-2 and TRBJ2-7, with 7 bases identical to TRBD1. With 5 bases clipped from V and 6 bases from J, the junction kept 13 bases outside the gene matches. The CDR3 length is 15 residues. The germline V gene encodes CDR1 SGHAT and CDR2 FQNNGV. In nucleotides, the CDR3 is TGTGCCAGCAGCCCGAGACAGGGTGGCCCTCCCGAGCAGTACTTC. Translation: CASSPRQGGPPEQYF.

The V gene is TRBV6-5, the J gene TRBJ1-3; a possible D gene is TRBD1 (6 bases). This CDR3 has 15 amino acids. CDR1 is MNHEY and CDR2 is SVGAGI in the germline V gene. The V gene lost 5 bases and the J gene lost 3 bases, with 14 bases spanning the gap. The CDR3 region has the DNA TGTGCCAGCAGTACCCATACAGGGAGTGGAAACACCATATATTTT. This codes for CASSTHTGSGNTIYF.

Comment on this clone: This sample includes further DNA sequences coding for the same CDR3. The chain is built from TRBV30 and TRBJ2-6, with D unclear. Germline CDR1 is GTSNPN and CDR2 is SVGIG (reference sequence). The CDR3 is 12 amino acids. Trimming removed 2 bases at V and 3 bases at J, with 2 bases between. DNA of the CDR3: TGTGCCTGGAGTAGTGGGGCCAACGTCCTGACTTTC. It codes for CAWSSGANVLTF.

In this sample, this clone turned up a few times. The chain combines TRBV11-2 with TRBJ1-5; D is uncertain. Germline V lookup: CDR1 SGHAT, CDR2 FQNNGV. Trimming cost V 2 bases and J 4 bases, with 6 bases left between them. CDR3 length equals 13 residues. The CDR3 loop reads CASSLKVNQPQHF. CDR3 nucleotide sequence: TGTGCCAGCAGCTTAAAAGTGAATCAGCCCCAGCATTTT.

This sequence joins TRBV5-1 and TRBJ1-3; 8 bases agree with TRBD1. J was trimmed by 2 bases and V by 6 bases; bases with no gene match: 4. The CDR3 is 14 residues long. Germline V lookup: CDR1 SGHRS, CDR2 YFSETQ. The CDR3 DNA is TGCGCCAGCACCGGACAGGGTCCTGGAAACACCATATATTTT. Translated, it gives CASTGQGPGNTIYF.

The chain carries TRBV6-5 and TRBJ2-5, with 7 bases aligning to TRBD1. This CDR3 spans 12 amino acids. Trimming removed 6 bases from V and 4 bases from J; junction bases left unmatched: 2. Per germline, CDR1 MNHEY and CDR2 SVGAGI. The CDR3 region has the DNA TGTGCCAGCAGACAGGGGCGAGAGACCCAGTACTTC. Encoded protein: CASRQGRETQYF.

The gene calls are TRBV9 and TRBJ2-3, with D perhaps TRBD1 or TRBD2 (6 bases each). V was cut by 0 bases and J by 1 base, with 12 bases left in between. The CDR3 length is 16 residues. Germline V gene sequence: CDR1 SGDLS, CDR2 YYNGEE. CDR3 sequence reads: CASSVGPGAGTDTQYF. CDR3 nucleotides: TGTGCCAGCAGCGTAGGCCCGGGGGCCGGCACAGATACGCAGTATTTT.

V and J are TRBV5-5 and TRBJ2-5; TRBD1 is a possible D gene (6 bases). The CDR3 extends over 15 amino acids. V shed 0 bases and J shed 2 bases, with 11 bases lying between them. The V gene's germline CDR1 is SGHKS and CDR2 YYEKEE (reference sequence). CDR3 protein: CASSLEQGLQETQYF. The CDR3, as DNA: TGTGCCAGCAGCTTGGAACAGGGATTGCAAGAGACCCAGTACTTC.

This clone was counted between two and nine times. The CDR3 DNA reads as TGTGCCAGCAGCCAGAGGGGGCTTAGCGGGAGGGCCGAGACCCAGTACTTC. Its translation: CASSQRGLSGRAETQYF. The chain recombines TRBV4-2 with TRBJ2-5; 11 positions match TRBD2. CDR1 is LGHNA and CDR2 is YNFKEQ in the germline V gene. The length of the CDR3 is 17 residues. V was clipped by 3 bases and J by 5 bases; unmatched bases: 11.

The CDR3 coding sequence is TGTGCCAGCATCCCAGACCCTTCCACCGGGGAGCTGTTTTTT. Its protein product is CASIPDPSTGELFF. The chain uses TRBV11-2 and TRBJ2-2, with unresolved D. This CDR3 is 14 amino acids long. The germline gives CDR1 SGHAT, CDR2 FQNNGV. V was trimmed by 7 bases and J by 4 bases, leaving 13 bases between them.

The chain recombines TRBV29-1 with TRBJ2-1, with 9 bases fitting TRBD2. The V gene's germline CDR1 is SQVTM and CDR2 ANQGSEA. The length of the CDR3 is 14 residues. With 4 bases clipped from V and 12 bases from J, the junction kept 13 bases outside the gene matches. This CDR3 is CSVAAGLASGAQFF. The DNA for the CDR3 is TGCAGCGTTGCAGCGGGACTAGCTTCAGGTGCGCAGTTCTTC.

The chain carries TRBV5-1 and TRBJ1-2; D gene uncertain. V was trimmed by 0 bases and J by 4 bases, leaving 7 bases between them. The CDR3 sequence is 13 residues long. Germline-derived CDR1 and CDR2 are SGHRS and YFSETQ. CDR3: CASSLDVRYGYTF. In DNA, the CDR3 is TGCGCCAGCAGCTTGGACGTCCGCTATGGCTACACCTTC. Variable domain in full (rest from reference TRBV5-1 and TRBJ1-2): KAGVTQTPRYLIKTRGQQVTLSCSPISGHRSVSWYQQTPGQGLQFLFEYFSETQRNKGNFPGRFSGRQFSNSRSEMNVSTLELGDSALYLCASSLDVRYGYTFGSGTRLTVV.

This clone appeared once. The chain is built from TRBV5-6 and TRBJ2-2, with D maybe TRBD2 (7 bases). The length of the CDR3 is 14 residues. V dropped 7 bases and J dropped 3 bases, with 13 bases sitting between them. Germline CDR1 and CDR2: SGHDT and YYEEEE. CDR3 residues: CASLRGGYTGELFF. The CDR3 nucleotides read TGTGCCAGCCTGAGGGGGGGATACACCGGGGAGCTGTTTTTT.

The chain links TRBV6-1 to TRBJ2-1; weak D call: TRBD2 (6 bases). Trimming shortened V by 4 bases and J by 0 bases, and 10 bases separated the two germline ends. The CDR3 sequence is 15 residues long. CDR1 and CDR2 from the germline V gene are MNHNS and SASEGT. The CDR3 loop reads CASSVDGSSYNEQFF. The CDR3 nucleotides read TGTGCCAGCAGTGTTGACGGGAGCTCCTACAATGAGCAGTTCTTC.

This sequence joins TRBV19 and TRBJ1-4; TRBD1 matches 10 bases. CDR1 and CDR2 from the germline V gene are LNHDA and SQIVND (reference sequence). The CDR3 extends over 14 amino acids. Trimming removed 4 bases from V and 7 bases from J; junction bases left unmatched: 3. CDR3 loop: CASSTTGGSEKLFF. In DNA form, the CDR3 reads TGTGCCAGTAGTACGACAGGGGGCAGTGAAAAACTGTTTTTT. Complete variable domain (other parts from reference TRBV19 and TRBJ1-4): DGGITQSPKYLFRKEGQNVTLSCEQNLNHDAMYWYRQDPGQGLRLIYYSQIVNDFQKGDIAEGYSVSREKKESFPLTVTSAQKNPTAFYLCASSTTGGSEKLFFGSGTQLSVL.

The gene calls are TRBV10-2 and TRBJ1-4, with unresolved D. The CDR3 loop spans 14 amino acids. Trimming shortened V by 4 bases and J by 8 bases, and 14 bases separated the two germline ends. Germline V lookup: CDR1 WSHSY, CDR2 SAAADI. The DNA of the CDR3 is TGCGCCAGCAGTGTCGAGAGCAGGAGAGAAAAACTGTTTTTT. It specifies CASSVESRREKLFF.

The V and J genes are TRBV5-8 and TRBJ2-3, with D perhaps TRBD2 (6 bases). V was shortened by 4 bases and J by 3 bases, with 18 bases between the two germline ends. The CDR3 has 16 residues. CDR1 is SGHTS, CDR2 YDEGEE, per germline. In DNA form, the CDR3 reads TGTGCCAGCAGCCTTTACCCGGCGGCGGGGACAGATACGCAGTATTTT. This encodes CASSLYPAAGTDTQYF. The full variable domain, in which reference TRBV5-8 and TRBJ2-3 provide the parts outside the CDR3, is EAGVTQSPTHLIKTRGQQATLRCSPISGHTSVYWYQQALGLGLQFLLWYDEGEERNRGNFPPRFSGRQFPNYSSELNVNALELEDSALYLCASSLYPAAGTDTQYFGPGTRLTVL.

The chain recombines TRBV28 with TRBJ2-1; TRBD2 is a possible D gene (5 bases). Per the germline V gene, CDR1 is MDHEN and CDR2 is SYDVKM. This CDR3 region has 14 residues. Trimming pared 5 bases from V and 3 bases from J, leaving 11 bases between. The CDR3 DNA sequence: TGTGCCAGCAGTCGGGGTCCCCTCTACAATGAGCAGTTCTTC. This translates into CASSRGPLYNEQFF.